This T cell receptor (beta chain) was found in a study of blood T cell repertoires in COVID-19. Study-wide context: The study drew acute and convalescent COVID-19 samples from the United States, Italy and Spain. PBMCs, B-cell-depleted T cells, or T cells were the source of the cDNA or gDNA that made up the material.

As handled by the study authors: Estimation of nucleated cell counts relied on the amplification of reference gene primers. This table comes from immunoSEQ multiplex PCR, and its TCRdb copy is limited to in-frame clones, with some not included. The DNA was the basis for D and trimming; V, J and clone size are from that table. The sample holds roughly 80,000 clones, 85% seen once. CDR1 is SGHTS, CDR2 YDEGEE, per germline. The CDR3 is made up of 13 amino acids. Between the trimmed V and J ends, which lost 2 bases and 8 bases, there was a span of 11 bases. This chain connects TRBV5-8 to TRBJ2-1, with D perhaps matching TRBD2 (5 bases). Source material: peripheral blood. This TCR derives from a woman in her sixties or seventies with acute or convalescent COVID-19. The CDR3 region is CASSFFGLDEQFF. CDR3 bases: TGTGCCAGCAGCTTTTTTGGACTCGATGAGCAGTTCTTC.